Listed below are T cell receptor beta chains from one sample, sequenced in a study of T cells in Graves' hyperthyroidism and ophthalmopathy. TCRdb passed the multiplex PCR reads through MiXCR, listing each CDR3 protein once. The data contain under 450,000 distinct CDR3 sequences, 15% to 18% of them singletons. The sample was blood. Receptor source: a young woman with Graves' hyperthyroidism. CDR3s include the opening cysteine and the closing phenylalanine or tryptophan. The D gene is left open where the match is weak. Some rows mark clone size as missing; the rest say once, few, many or name a class of expanded clone.

d_gene: -; abundance: many; j_gene: TRBJ2-2; v_gene: TRBV2; CDR3nt: TGTGCCAGCAAGAGGACCTCGCAAGGGGACACCGGGGAGCTGTTTTTT; CDR3aa: CASKRTSQGDTGELFF
d_gene: -; abundance: few; j_gene: TRBJ2-3; v_gene: TRBV9; CDR3nt: TGTGCCAGCAGCGTAGTTGCAGGGGTAGATACGCAGTATTTT; CDR3aa: CASSVVAGVDTQYF
d_gene: -; abundance: many; j_gene: TRBJ2-2; v_gene: TRBV7-9; CDR3nt: TGTGCCAGCAGCATCCGGGACGGGAACACCGGGGAGCTGTTTTTT; CDR3aa: CASSIRDGNTGELFF
d_gene: TRBD2; abundance: many; j_gene: TRBJ2-7; v_gene: TRBV10-3; CDR3nt: TGTGCCACGTCGTCGACTAGCGGGAGAAACTACGAGCAGTACTTC; CDR3aa: CATSSTSGRNYEQYF
d_gene: TRBD1; abundance: -; j_gene: TRBJ2-7; v_gene: TRBV28; CDR3nt: TGTGCCAGCAGTTTATCCTCCGGGACAGGGGGCTACGAGCAGTACTTC; CDR3aa: CASSLSSGTGGYEQYF
d_gene: -; abundance: few; j_gene: TRBJ2-3; v_gene: TRBV5-1; CDR3nt: TGCGCCAGCAGCCTGTTGGCCACCCGGAGTAGCACAGATACGCAGTATTTT; CDR3aa: CASSLLATRSSTDTQYF
d_gene: -; abundance: many; j_gene: TRBJ2-7; v_gene: TRBV2; CDR3nt: TGTGCCAGCGTAACTCCTGCCTACGAGCAGTACTTC; CDR3aa: CASVTPAYEQYF
d_gene: -; abundance: -; j_gene: TRBJ2-2; v_gene: TRBV11-3; CDR3nt: TGTGCCAGCAGCTTAAGTCAGGGGATGAACACCGGGGAGCTGTTTTTT; CDR3aa: CASSLSQGMNTGELFF
d_gene: TRBD2; abundance: -; j_gene: TRBJ2-3; v_gene: TRBV6-6; CDR3nt: TGTGCCAGCAGTTACCCTCCCGGGGGGGCCATTAGAGATACGCAGTATTTT; CDR3aa: CASSYPPGGAIRDTQYF
d_gene: -; abundance: many; j_gene: TRBJ2-1; v_gene: TRBV7-2; CDR3nt: TGTGCCAGCAGCTTGGGGGTTGGGTACAATGAGCAGTTCTTC; CDR3aa: CASSLGVGYNEQFF
d_gene: TRBD2; abundance: many; j_gene: TRBJ2-7; v_gene: TRBV10-3; CDR3nt: TGTGCCATCAGGACTTCGTTAGCGGGAGGAGAGCAGTACTTC; CDR3aa: CAIRTSLAGGEQYF
d_gene: TRBD2; abundance: many; j_gene: TRBJ2-5; v_gene: TRBV6-2/TRBV6-3; CDR3nt: TGTGCCAGCAAGACTAGCGGGGGGCTTAAGGTGACCCAGTACTTC; CDR3aa: CASKTSGGLKVTQYF
d_gene: -; abundance: many; j_gene: TRBJ2-1; v_gene: TRBV3-1; CDR3nt: TGTGCCAGCAGCCCGTTTTGGGGGTTTAACAATGAGCAGTTCTTC; CDR3aa: CASSPFWGFNNEQFF
d_gene: TRBD2; abundance: -; j_gene: TRBJ2-7; v_gene: TRBV5-1; CDR3nt: TGCGCCAGCAGCTTGGATCCAGCGGGAGGGCCGTTTAGCGAGCAGTACTTC; CDR3aa: CASSLDPAGGPFSEQYF
d_gene: -; abundance: -; j_gene: TRBJ2-2; v_gene: TRBV19; CDR3nt: TGTGCCAGTAGAGGTGGGAGAATTAACACCGGGGAGCTGTTTTTT; CDR3aa: CASRGGRINTGELFF
d_gene: -; abundance: many; j_gene: TRBJ1-6; v_gene: TRBV13; CDR3nt: TGTGCCAGCAGCTTAGAGCAATCACCCCTCCACTTT; CDR3aa: CASSLEQSPLHF
d_gene: -; abundance: many; j_gene: TRBJ2-1; v_gene: TRBV28; CDR3nt: TGTGCCAGCGTCGAGGGAGGCTGGGGGTTCAATGAGCAGTTCTTC; CDR3aa: CASVEGGWGFNEQFF
d_gene: -; abundance: few; j_gene: TRBJ1-6; v_gene: TRBV7-9; CDR3nt: TGTGCCAGCAACCGGGACCACCTTAATTCACCCCTCCACTTT; CDR3aa: CASNRDHLNSPLHF
d_gene: TRBD2; abundance: many; j_gene: TRBJ2-7; v_gene: TRBV28; CDR3nt: TGTGCCAGCAGCAAAATAGCGGGAGACATCTCCGAGCAGTACTTC; CDR3aa: CASSKIAGDISEQYF
d_gene: TRBD1; abundance: few; j_gene: TRBJ2-3; v_gene: TRBV6-2/TRBV6-3; CDR3nt: TGTGCCAGCAGTTACTCCGGGACAGACACAGATACGCAGTATTTT; CDR3aa: CASSYSGTDTDTQYF
d_gene: TRBD1; abundance: -; j_gene: TRBJ1-5; v_gene: TRBV7-2; CDR3nt: TGTGCCAGCAGCTTAGTCCAGGGGGTCTATCAGCCCCAGCATTTT; CDR3aa: CASSLVQGVYQPQHF
d_gene: -; abundance: -; j_gene: TRBJ2-1; v_gene: TRBV28; CDR3nt: TGTGCCACCACGGGCCTGGCGTATTCCTTCTACAATGAGCAGTTCTTC; CDR3aa: CATTGLAYSFYNEQFF
d_gene: -; abundance: -; j_gene: TRBJ2-4; v_gene: TRBV29-1; CDR3nt: TGCAGCGCTGGTGGGCTAGCCAAAAACATTCAGTACTTC; CDR3aa: CSAGGLAKNIQYF
d_gene: TRBD1; abundance: few; j_gene: TRBJ2-6; v_gene: TRBV29-1; CDR3nt: TGCAGCGTTGGAGGGGGGACAGGGAGTGCTGGGGCCAACGTCCTGACTTTC; CDR3aa: CSVGGGTGSAGANVLTF
d_gene: -; abundance: few; j_gene: TRBJ1-3; v_gene: TRBV12-3/TRBV12-4; CDR3nt: TGTGCCAGCAGTACTAGCGGGGCTGGAAACACCATATATTTT; CDR3aa: CASSTSGAGNTIYF
d_gene: TRBD1; abundance: many; j_gene: TRBJ1-4; v_gene: TRBV11-2; CDR3nt: TGTGCCAGCACCCGAGGGTCTAGGGGGCGCCGGGAAAAACTGTTTTTT; CDR3aa: CASTRGSRGRREKLFF
d_gene: -; abundance: few; j_gene: TRBJ1-2; v_gene: TRBV9; CDR3nt: TGTGCCAGCAGCGTAGAGATCACCTGGGAGAGTGGCTACACCTTC; CDR3aa: CASSVEITWESGYTF
d_gene: -; abundance: few; j_gene: TRBJ1-2; v_gene: TRBV4-2; CDR3nt: TGTGCCAGCAGCCCACCCGGGGGTTATGGCTACACCTTC; CDR3aa: CASSPPGGYGYTF
d_gene: TRBD1; abundance: many; j_gene: TRBJ1-1; v_gene: TRBV12-3/TRBV12-4; CDR3nt: TGTGCCAGCACCCAACCAGACAGGGGGCTTGAAGCTTTCTTT; CDR3aa: CASTQPDRGLEAFF
d_gene: TRBD2; abundance: many; j_gene: TRBJ2-1; v_gene: TRBV6-2/TRBV6-3; CDR3nt: TGTGCCAGCAGTTACGGACTAGCCATGAATGAGCAGTTCTTC; CDR3aa: CASSYGLAMNEQFF
d_gene: -; abundance: many; j_gene: TRBJ2-1; v_gene: TRBV20-1; CDR3nt: TGCAGTGCTGATGGTAACAGGGTTAGCTCCTACAATGAGCAGTTCTTC; CDR3aa: CSADGNRVSSYNEQFF
d_gene: -; abundance: many; j_gene: TRBJ1-5; v_gene: TRBV27; CDR3nt: TGTGCCAGCAGTTTCGGCCTGAATCAGCCCCAGCATTTT; CDR3aa: CASSFGLNQPQHF
d_gene: TRBD1; abundance: many; j_gene: TRBJ2-7; v_gene: TRBV28; CDR3nt: TGTGCCAGCAGTTTCTTGGGACAGGACACCTACGAGCAGTACTTC; CDR3aa: CASSFLGQDTYEQYF
d_gene: TRBD2; abundance: many; j_gene: TRBJ2-3; v_gene: TRBV20-1; CDR3nt: TGCAGTGCTAGTAAGAGGGCGGGAGAGAGCACAGATACGCAGTATTTT; CDR3aa: CSASKRAGESTDTQYF
d_gene: -; abundance: few; j_gene: TRBJ2-3; v_gene: TRBV3-1; CDR3nt: TGTGCCAGCAGCCAAGATTGGCGGCGCACAGATACGCAGTATTTT; CDR3aa: CASSQDWRRTDTQYF
d_gene: -; abundance: many; j_gene: TRBJ1-1; v_gene: TRBV9; CDR3nt: TGTGCCAGCAGCGTCTCTGGGGACACTGAAGCTTTCTTT; CDR3aa: CASSVSGDTEAFF
d_gene: -; abundance: many; j_gene: TRBJ2-7; v_gene: TRBV6-1; CDR3nt: TGTGCCAGCAGTTACCCCGTGGGGTCGGCCTACGAGCAGTACTTC; CDR3aa: CASSYPVGSAYEQYF
d_gene: -; abundance: many; j_gene: TRBJ1-6; v_gene: TRBV20-1; CDR3nt: TGCAGTGCTAGGGGGATTGGGTCCTATAATTCACCCCTCCACTTT; CDR3aa: CSARGIGSYNSPLHF
d_gene: TRBD1; abundance: -; j_gene: TRBJ2-1; v_gene: TRBV20-1; CDR3nt: TGCAGTGCAGACCGGACAGGGCTGGATGAGCAGTTCTTC; CDR3aa: CSADRTGLDEQFF
d_gene: -; abundance: -; j_gene: TRBJ2-7; v_gene: TRBV12-3/TRBV12-4; CDR3nt: TGTGCCAGCAGTTTTGAGCGGGCCTCCTACGAGCAGTACTTC; CDR3aa: CASSFERASYEQYF
d_gene: -; abundance: -; j_gene: TRBJ2-7; v_gene: TRBV27; CDR3nt: TGTGCCAGCAGTTCCTCCCGAATGGATTCGTACTCCTACGAGCAGTACTTC; CDR3aa: CASSSSRMDSYSYEQYF
d_gene: TRBD1; abundance: few; j_gene: TRBJ2-2; v_gene: TRBV12-3/TRBV12-4; CDR3nt: TGTGCCAGCAAGGGAAGTAACAGGGGGCGCCCGAACACCGGGGAGCTGTTTTTT; CDR3aa: CASKGSNRGRPNTGELFF
d_gene: -; abundance: few; j_gene: TRBJ1-2; v_gene: TRBV19; CDR3nt: TGTGCCAGTAGTATTCTGGACGGGGGCTACACCTTC; CDR3aa: CASSILDGGYTF
d_gene: -; abundance: many; j_gene: TRBJ1-2; v_gene: TRBV20-1; CDR3nt: TGCAGTGCTCAACAAATCGTAGGGAATTATGGCTACACCTTC; CDR3aa: CSAQQIVGNYGYTF
d_gene: -; abundance: -; j_gene: TRBJ1-2; v_gene: TRBV20-1; CDR3nt: TGCAGTGCCCGATTGGAGACGATAGAGGACTATGGCTACACCTTC; CDR3aa: CSARLETIEDYGYTF
d_gene: -; abundance: many; j_gene: TRBJ2-3; v_gene: TRBV20-1; CDR3nt: TGCAGTGCTAGTCTAGGGGGGGCTTCCGATACGCAGTATTTT; CDR3aa: CSASLGGASDTQYF
d_gene: -; abundance: few; j_gene: TRBJ2-1; v_gene: TRBV29-1; CDR3nt: TGCAGCGTTGAGGCCCGGGGGACCCTAGCCACCGGCTCCTACAATGAGCAGTTCTTC; CDR3aa: CSVEARGTLATGSYNEQFF
d_gene: TRBD2; abundance: many; j_gene: TRBJ2-3; v_gene: TRBV28; CDR3nt: TGTGCCAGCAGTACTAGCGGGAGCGGGCCAGATACGCAGTATTTT; CDR3aa: CASSTSGSGPDTQYF
d_gene: -; abundance: -; j_gene: TRBJ1-1; v_gene: TRBV6-4; CDR3nt: TGTGCCATCAGTGCGGAATTCAACACTGAAGCTTTCTTT; CDR3aa: CAISAEFNTEAFF
d_gene: -; abundance: few; j_gene: TRBJ2-1; v_gene: TRBV9; CDR3nt: TGTGCCAGCAGCGTAGTGGAGGACAATGAGCAGTTCTTC; CDR3aa: CASSVVEDNEQFF
d_gene: -; abundance: -; j_gene: TRBJ1-3; v_gene: TRBV6-2/TRBV6-3; CDR3nt: TGTGCCAGCAAGGTGGACTTCGGCGGTCGCTCTGGAAACACCATATATTTT; CDR3aa: CASKVDFGGRSGNTIYF
d_gene: TRBD2; abundance: many; j_gene: TRBJ2-1; v_gene: TRBV7-3; CDR3nt: TGTGCCAGCAGTACACATCTAGCGGGGGGGAATGAGCAGTTCTTC; CDR3aa: CASSTHLAGGNEQFF
d_gene: TRBD2; abundance: -; j_gene: TRBJ2-1; v_gene: TRBV6-1; CDR3nt: TGTGCCAGCAGTACCCCCCGGGGGGGGTCCTACAATGAGCAGTTCTTC; CDR3aa: CASSTPRGGSYNEQFF
d_gene: -; abundance: many; j_gene: TRBJ2-5; v_gene: TRBV20-1; CDR3nt: TGCAGTGCCCAAAGGCCTACTAGTCTACAAGAGACCCAGTACTTC; CDR3aa: CSAQRPTSLQETQYF
d_gene: -; abundance: -; j_gene: TRBJ2-1; v_gene: TRBV28; CDR3nt: TGTGCCAGCAGTTTGCTGCAGGGTCGGGGTGAGCAGTTCTTC; CDR3aa: CASSLLQGRGEQFF
d_gene: -; abundance: few; j_gene: TRBJ1-2; v_gene: TRBV6-5; CDR3nt: TGTGCCAGCAGTTACATCATAACAGGAGCAAACTATGGCTACACCTTC; CDR3aa: CASSYIITGANYGYTF
d_gene: -; abundance: many; j_gene: TRBJ2-2; v_gene: TRBV7-2; CDR3nt: TGTGCCAGCAGCCCTTCCCACTCGAACACCGGGGAGCTGTTTTTT; CDR3aa: CASSPSHSNTGELFF
d_gene: -; abundance: many; j_gene: TRBJ2-5; v_gene: TRBV5-1; CDR3nt: TGCGCCAGCAGCCCCGCTCCGGGGGAGACCCAGTACTTC; CDR3aa: CASSPAPGETQYF
d_gene: -; abundance: many; j_gene: TRBJ2-7; v_gene: TRBV6-1; CDR3nt: TGTGCCAGCAGTCCGACCCCCGAGGGGTGGACTACCTACGAGCAGTACTTC; CDR3aa: CASSPTPEGWTTYEQYF
d_gene: -; abundance: -; j_gene: TRBJ2-7; v_gene: TRBV4-1; CDR3nt: TGCGCCAGCAGCCAAGGAATCCTCCTCGAGCAGTACTTC; CDR3aa: CASSQGILLEQYF